This passage covers 18 T cell receptor beta chains from one sample sequenced in a study of human thymus T cells. The repertoire was sequenced with immunoSEQ multiplex PCR; TCRdb's copy has only in-frame clones and lacks some. The sample lists approximately 49,000 clones, around 93% seen once, with approximately 0.17% in the top ten. Sequencing used blood. These receptors all come from a girl less than two years old with a congenital heart defect but otherwise immunologically healthy.

This chain joins TRBV25-1 and TRBJ1-1; 9 positions agree with TRBD1. Germline V CDR1 and CDR2: MGHDK, SYGVNS. Trimming removed 3 bases from V and 3 bases from J; junction bases left unmatched: 2. This CDR3 has 14 residues. DNA of the CDR3: TGTGCCAGCAGTGACCGGACAGGGGACACTGAAGCTTTCTTT. Protein: CASSDRTGDTEAFF. The entire variable domain, with the rest obtained from reference TRBV25-1 and TRBJ1-1, is as follows: EADIYQTPRYLVIGTGKKITLECSQTMGHDKMYWYQQDPGMELHLIHYSYGVNSTEKGDLSSESTVSRIRTEHFPLTLESARPSHTSQYLCASSDRTGDTEAFFGQGTRLTVV.

This chain links TRBV14 with TRBJ2-7; possible D gene TRBD2, 6 bases. V lost 4 bases to trimming and J lost 0 bases, with 7 bases between them. Germline V gene lookup returns CDR1 SGHDN and CDR2 FVKESK. The CDR3 runs to 13 residues. As DNA, the CDR3 is TGTGCCAGCAGCCCGGGGGTCTCCTACGAGCAGTACTTC. Translating gives CASSPGVSYEQYF.

This clone was found a few times. V is TRBV5-1 and J is TRBJ1-5, with D possibly being TRBD1 (5 bases). The V gene lost 0 bases and the J gene lost 1 base, with 8 bases spanning the gap. Germline-derived CDR1 and CDR2 are SGHRS and YFSETQ. This CDR3 is built from 15 residues. The CDR3 sequence is CASSLAGGSNQPQHF. CDR3 nucleotide sequence: TGCGCCAGCAGCTTGGCGGGGGGAAGCAATCAGCCCCAGCATTTT.

This clone came up a few times. This chain uses TRBV11-3 with TRBJ2-7; the D is unclear. Germline CDR1 SGHNT, CDR2 YENEEA. V lost 0 bases and J 6 bases, leaving 0 bases between the germline ends. This CDR3 contains 10 residues. Here the CDR3 reads CASSLDEQYF. The DNA of the CDR3 is TGTGCCAGCAGCTTAGACGAGCAGTACTTC.

This clone has a single count. The chain combines TRBV5-1 with TRBJ2-3, with 11 nucleotides matching TRBD2. V lost 0 bases, J lost 2 bases, and 8 bases stayed unmatched. The CDR3 extends over 18 amino acids. CDR1 and CDR2 from the germline V gene are SGHRS and YFSETQ. CDR3 loop: CASSLVPSGRQATDTQYF. The CDR3 DNA sequence: TGCGCCAGCAGCTTGGTCCCTAGCGGGAGGCAGGCCACAGATACGCAGTATTTT.

The rearrangement links TRBV28 to TRBJ2-7; 8 bases map to TRBD1. Germline V CDR1 and CDR2: MDHEN, SYDVKM. The CDR3 length is 15 residues. The V gene end was trimmed by 6 bases and the J gene end by 1 base; junction bases not matched to a gene: 8. In nucleotides, the CDR3 is TGTGCCAGCAGCATAGGGAGGACAGGGTCCTACGAGCAGTACTTC. It specifies CASSIGRTGSYEQYF. Filled out from reference TRBV28 and TRBJ2-7, the complete variable domain reads DVKVTQSSRYLVKRTGEKVFLECVQDMDHENMFWYRQDPGLGLRLIYFSYDVKMKEKGDIPEGYSVSREKKERFSLILESASTNQTSMYLCASSIGRTGSYEQYFGPGTRLTVT.

The V gene is TRBV4-1, the J gene TRBJ2-1; TRBD2 agrees at 8 bases. The germline V gene encodes CDR1 MGHRA and CDR2 YSYEKL. The V and J ends lost 2 bases and 2 bases, in that order; junction bases with no gene match: 8. This CDR3 region has 17 residues. This CDR3 reads CASSQPTAGGPYNEQFF. DNA of the CDR3: TGCGCCAGCAGCCAACCTACCGCGGGGGGTCCCTACAATGAGCAGTTCTTC.

The J gene is TRBJ2-3, the V gene TRBV5-1, with D uncertain. There are 15 residues in the CDR3. Trimming took 0 bases from V and 3 from J, leaving 11 bases between them. Germline assignment: CDR1 SGHRS and CDR2 YFSETQ. CDR3 bases: TGCGCCAGCAGCTTGGGGGGATTTGGAACAGATACGCAGTATTTT. This gives the protein CASSLGGFGTDTQYF.

The V and J genes are TRBV30 and TRBJ2-3; tentatively, D is TRBD1 (6 bases). Germline lookup yields CDR1 GTSNPN and CDR2 SVGIG (reference sequence). The CDR3 has 12 residues. Between the trimmed V and J ends, which lost 4 bases and 9 bases, there was a span of 14 bases. The CDR3 DNA reads TGTGCCTGGACAGGGGCAGGAGGCACGCAGTATTTT. Translated: CAWTGAGGTQYF. The full variable domain, in which reference TRBV30 and TRBJ2-3 provide the parts outside the CDR3, is SQTIHQWPATLVQPVGSPLSLECTVEGTSNPNLYWYRQAAGRGLQLLFYSVGIGQISSEVPQNLSASRPQDRQFILSSKKLLLSDSGFYLCAWTGAGGTQYFGPGTRLTVL.

The chain carries TRBV23-1 and TRBJ2-5, with D maybe TRBD1 (6 bases). TRBV23-1 is given ORF status, its function remaining uncertain. V shed 6 bases and J shed 5 bases, with 16 bases lying between them. CDR3 length equals 14 residues. Here the CDR3 reads CASSRAGVRETQYF. The CDR3, as DNA: TGCGCCAGCAGCCGGGCAGGGGTTAGGGAGACCCAGTACTTC.

This rearrangement joins TRBV7-6 to TRBJ2-4, with TRBD1 as a possible D gene (5 bases). Germline CDR1 is SGHVS and CDR2 is FNYEAQ. The V and J ends lost 5 bases and 8 bases respectively, with 13 bases between them. The CDR3 extends over 13 amino acids. CDR3 loop: CASSPGSGYIQYF. The CDR3 DNA is TGTGCCAGCAGCCCAGGATCAGGGTACATTCAGTACTTC.

The gene calls are TRBV6-5 and TRBJ2-3; D is undetermined. The V end was cut by 2 bases, the J end by 2 bases, with 8 bases between. Germline CDR1 and CDR2: MNHEY and SVGAGI. CDR3 length: 14 amino acids. CDR3 loop: CASSYDGTTDTQYF. The DNA of the CDR3 is TGTGCCAGCAGTTACGACGGCACCACAGATACGCAGTATTTT.

This chain uses TRBV30 with TRBJ1-5, with D uncertain. Germline loops: CDR1 GTSNPN, CDR2 SVGIG (reference sequence). CDR3 length equals 14 residues. Between the trimmed V and J ends, which lost 5 bases and 4 bases, there was a span of 15 bases. In DNA, the CDR3 is TGTGCCTGGGAACTCTACAGTCCTAATCAGCCCCAGCATTTT. It codes for CAWELYSPNQPQHF.

There are a few counts of this clone. V gene TRBV20-1 combines with J gene TRBJ1-1; D remains ambiguous. Trimming cost V 6 bases and J 4 bases, with 6 bases left between them. Germline values: CDR1 DFQATT, CDR2 SNEGSKA (reference sequence). The CDR3 extends over 10 amino acids. The DNA for the CDR3 is TGCAGTGCCCGCAGCACTGAAGCTTTCTTT. Encoded protein: CSARSTEAFF.

The rearrangement joins TRBV6-1 to TRBJ2-1, with 10 bases that match TRBD1. Trimming removed 4 bases from V and 4 bases from J; junction bases left unmatched: 4. The germline V gene has CDR1 MNHNS and CDR2 SASEGT. CDR3 length equals 15 residues. The CDR3 loop is CASSVPGQGYNEQFF. The CDR3, as DNA: TGTGCCAGCAGTGTCCCGGGACAGGGGTACAATGAGCAGTTCTTC.

V usage is TRBV4-2 and J usage is TRBJ2-3; no reliable D call. Trimming stripped 0 bases from V and 0 bases from J, with 13 bases between. The CDR3 spans 17 residues. The germline CDR1 and CDR2 sequences are LGHNA and YNFKEQ. DNA for the CDR3: TGTGCCAGCAGCCAAGATCTGTTGCGTTCTAGCACAGATACGCAGTATTTT. Its translation: CASSQDLLRSSTDTQYF.

The rearrangement links TRBV5-1 to TRBJ1-1; 11 bases are shared with TRBD1. The junction had 2 bases not matched to a gene; V was cut back by 3 bases and J by 4 bases. This CDR3 comprises 14 residues. Germline V CDR1 and CDR2: SGHRS, YFSETQ. The CDR3 is CASSSGTGGTEAFF. CDR3 coding DNA: TGCGCCAGCAGCTCGGGGACAGGGGGCACTGAAGCTTTCTTT.

This chain uses TRBV4-1 with TRBJ1-3; the D gene is possibly TRBD1 (5 bases). Trimming took off 4 bases at V and 4 bases at J, with 17 bases between the two ends. In germline, CDR1 is MGHRA, CDR2 YSYEKL. The CDR3 totals 16 residues. The CDR3 nucleotides read TGCGCCAGCAGCCCGAAGACAGCCCTGCCCGGAAACACCATATATTTT. This translates into CASSPKTALPGNTIYF.